Listed below are T cell receptor beta chains from one sample, sequenced in a study of shared clonotypes between healthy human individuals. TCRdb keeps only in-frame clones here, not all; method: immunoSEQ multiplex PCR. The table includes 1,500,000 or so clones, less than 99% detected once. Source material: naive CD4+ T cells sorted from blood. The receptors stem from a man aged 30 to 45 in good health. CDR3s include the opening cysteine and the closing phenylalanine or tryptophan. A D gene is named only where the DNA matches it firmly. Clone size is shown for a subset of rows, as once, few, many or a class of expanded clone.

cdr3_aa cdr3_nt v_call d_call j_call clone_size
CASRKDTMNTEAFF TGTGCCAGCAGGAAGGACACCATGAACACTGAAGCTTTCTTT TRBV6-6 . TRBJ1-1 once
CASRGRQVSSYNEQFF TGTGCCAGCAGGGGAAGACAGGTCAGCTCCTACAATGAGCAGTTCTTC TRBV7-2 . TRBJ2-1 .
CASSSDTSYGYTF TGTGCCAGCAGCTCGGACACATCCTATGGCTACACCTTC TRBV21-1 . TRBJ1-2 .
CASRAPSGSTDTQYF TGTGCCAGCAGAGCCCCTAGCGGCAGCACAGATACGCAGTATTTT TRBV6-5 TRBD2 TRBJ2-3 .
CATSGGGMVYEQYF TGTGCCACCAGCGGAGGAGGAATGGTCTACGAGCAGTACTTC TRBV15 . TRBJ2-7 .
CAISEGPQETQYF TGTGCCATCAGTGAAGGACCCCAAGAGACCCAGTACTTC TRBV10-3 . TRBJ2-5 .
CASSYSSGTYEQYF TGTGCCAGCAGTTACTCGAGTGGGACCTACGAGCAGTACTTC TRBV6-5 . TRBJ2-7 .
CASRHVGERDEQYF TGTGCCAGCAGACACGTAGGGGAGAGGGACGAGCAGTACTTC TRBV11-1 . TRBJ2-7 once
CASSLVGGTVLGEQFF TGTGCCAGCAGCTTAGTGGGTGGGACGGTCCTTGGTGAGCAGTTCTTC TRBV7-2 . TRBJ2-1 .
CSVTTAGEQYF TGCAGCGTTACGACAGCTGGTGAGCAGTACTTC TRBV29-1 . TRBJ2-7 .
CASSVGSDSYEQYF TGTGCCAGCAGCGTAGGGTCAGACTCCTACGAGCAGTACTTC TRBV9 . TRBJ2-7 once
CASSARPPGNEQFF TGTGCCAGCAGCGCGCGGCCGCCGGGGAATGAGCAGTTCTTC TRBV7-3 . TRBJ2-1 .
CASRAQGLADNEQFF TGTGCCAGCAGAGCACAGGGCCTAGCTGACAATGAGCAGTTCTTC TRBV6-4 . TRBJ2-1 .
CASSLFPSYEQYF TGTGCCAGCAGTTTGTTCCCATCCTACGAGCAGTACTTC TRBV28 . TRBJ2-7 .
CASSELAGGPRGTGELFF TGCGCCAGCAGCGAACTAGCGGGAGGACCCCGGGGCACCGGGGAGCTGTTTTTT TRBV5-1 TRBD2 TRBJ2-2 .
CASSYSYSSYEQYF TGTGCCAGCAGTTACTCGTACAGCTCCTACGAGCAGTACTTC TRBV6-5 . TRBJ2-7 once
CASSSVGGLAENEQFF TGTGCCAGCAGTTCTGTGGGTGGACTAGCGGAAAATGAGCAGTTCTTC TRBV28 TRBD2 TRBJ2-1 .
CASSLRRATPYEQYF TGTGCCAGCAGCCTACGTCGGGCAACCCCCTACGAGCAGTACTTC TRBV2 . TRBJ2-7 .
CASSGTGGATDTQYF TGTGCCAGCAGTGGTACGGGAGGTGCCACAGATACGCAGTATTTT TRBV2 TRBD2 TRBJ2-3 .
CASSLGSGASYEQYF TGCGCCAGCAGCTTGGGTAGCGGGGCTTCCTACGAGCAGTACTTC TRBV5-1 TRBD2 TRBJ2-7 .
CASSYGNSISEQYF TGTGCCAGCAGTTACGGGAATAGCATCAGCGAGCAGTACTTC TRBV6-5 . TRBJ2-7 .
CASSIPAGSQTQYF TGTGCCAGTAGTATACCTGCGGGGTCGCAGACCCAGTACTTC TRBV19 . TRBJ2-5 .
CASSFLPSYNEQFF TGTGCCAGCAGCTTTCTCCCCTCCTACAATGAGCAGTTCTTC TRBV7-2 . TRBJ2-1 once
CASSTRTVRNTEAFF TGTGCCAGCAGTACACGGACAGTTCGGAACACTGAAGCTTTCTTT TRBV27 . TRBJ1-1 .
CASSLSLYGYTF TGTGCCAGCAGTTTGTCTCTTTATGGCTACACCTTC TRBV28 . TRBJ1-2 .
CSLGRDTKNIQYF TGTTCCCTGGGGCGCGATACCAAAAACATTCAGTACTTC TRBV27 . TRBJ2-4 .
CASSRGQGLGMNTEAFF TGTGCCAGTAGTAGGGGACAGGGATTGGGAATGAACACTGAAGCTTTCTTT TRBV19 TRBD1 TRBJ1-1 .
CASSLRQGAVGELFF TGTGCCAGCAGCTTGAGACAGGGGGCAGTCGGGGAGCTGTTTTTT TRBV5-4 TRBD1 TRBJ2-2 .
CASSGDQGLEQYF TGTGCCAGCAGTGGGGACCAGGGGCTCGAGCAGTACTTC TRBV2 . TRBJ2-7 .
CASSRGTSGSYNEQFF TGCGCCAGCAGCCGGGGGACTAGCGGGAGTTACAATGAGCAGTTCTTC TRBV5-1 TRBD2 TRBJ2-1 .
CASSRDPGGETQYF TGTGCCAGCAGCAGAGACCCAGGGGGAGAGACCCAGTACTTC TRBV9 TRBD1 TRBJ2-5 .
CASSLVLATIGDTGELFF TGTGCCAGCAGCTTAGTCCTAGCTACTATCGGGGACACCGGGGAGCTGTTTTTT TRBV7-6 . TRBJ2-2 .
CASTGTPWTQHF TGTGCCAGTACCGGGACTCCTTGGACCCAGCATTTT TRBV28 . TRBJ1-5 .
CASGTGVVYDTQYF TGTGCCTCCGGGACAGGGGTTGTATACGATACGCAGTATTTT TRBV10-3 TRBD1 TRBJ2-3 .
CASRGAKRISYEQYF TGTGCCAGCAGGGGGGCGAAGCGGATCTCCTACGAGCAGTACTTC TRBV28 . TRBJ2-7 .
CAWRLVTYEQYF TGTGCCTGGAGACTTGTTACCTACGAGCAGTACTTC TRBV30 . TRBJ2-7 .
CASSRDTTDTQYF TGTGCCAGCTCACGCGACACCACAGATACGCAGTATTTT TRBV18 . TRBJ2-3 .
CASSLGAGAGGNYEQYF TGCGCCAGCAGCTTGGGGGCCGGCGCGGGAGGCAATTACGAGCAGTACTTC TRBV5-1 TRBD2 TRBJ2-7 .
CASVWESGTEAFF TGTGCCAGCGTGTGGGAGTCTGGCACTGAAGCTTTCTTT TRBV2 . TRBJ1-1 .
CASSPTVLWNTGELFF TGTGCCAGCTCACCGACCGTCTTGTGGAACACCGGGGAGCTGTTTTTT TRBV18 . TRBJ2-2 .
CASSQGASGDHGETQYF TGCGCCAGCAGCCAAGGGGCTAGCGGGGACCATGGGGAGACCCAGTACTTC TRBV4-1 TRBD2 TRBJ2-5 .
CASSLAPAGGVGDTQYF TGTGCCAGCAGCTTAGCGCCCGCGGGAGGCGTGGGAGATACGCAGTATTTT TRBV7-2 TRBD2 TRBJ2-3 .
CASSQGDAGSNYGYTF TGCGCCAGCAGCCAAGGGGACGCTGGTAGTAACTATGGCTACACCTTC TRBV4-1 . TRBJ1-2 once
CASSSGQGRSYEQYF TGTGCCAGCAGCTCTGGACAGGGGAGATCCTACGAGCAGTACTTC TRBV5-4 TRBD1 TRBJ2-7 .
CASSSGLAGVVEQFF TGTGCCAGCAGTTCGGGACTAGCGGGAGTAGTTGAGCAGTTCTTC TRBV2 TRBD2 TRBJ2-1 .
CASSIAGTNYGYTF TGTGCCAGTAGTATTGCAGGGACTAACTATGGCTACACCTTC TRBV19 . TRBJ1-2 .
CASLGLAGMNEQFF TGTGCCAGCTTGGGGCTAGCGGGAATGAATGAGCAGTTCTTC TRBV6-1 TRBD2 TRBJ2-1 .
CASSFLGTKAGYGYTF TGTGCCAGTAGCTTCTTGGGGACAAAGGCCGGCTATGGCTACACCTTC TRBV19 . TRBJ1-2 .
CASSLARDTGELFF TGTGCCAGCAGCTTAGCCAGGGATACCGGGGAGCTGTTTTTT TRBV7-2 . TRBJ2-2 .
CASSLRPGVANEQYF TGTGCCAGCAGCCTCAGGCCGGGGGTTGCGAACGAGCAGTACTTC TRBV13 . TRBJ2-7 .
CASKGQSNSGANVLTF TGTGCCAGCAAGGGACAGTCCAACTCTGGGGCCAACGTCCTGACTTTC TRBV28 TRBD1 TRBJ2-6 .
CASLEGRGHGELFF TGTGCCAGCCTTGAGGGCAGGGGGCACGGGGAGCTGTTTTTT TRBV28 TRBD1 TRBJ2-2 .
CASSGRADTQYF TGTGCCAGCAGTGGGCGGGCTGATACGCAGTATTTT TRBV2 . TRBJ2-3 once
CASSYDRDGQPQHF TGTGCCAGCAGTTACGACAGGGACGGTCAGCCCCAGCATTTT TRBV6-5 TRBD1 TRBJ1-5 .